A single T cell receptor (beta chain) is shown here with its context. Its cognate antigen is unknown. This sample was taken from a study of T cell responses to AZD1222 COVID-19 vaccine. Overall study: Whether given at about 4 or about 12 weeks, second doses were pooled. Overall study findings and caveats: At baseline, seropositivity was found in only a handful of AZD1222 recipients.

Generated by immunoSEQ multiplex PCR, the TCRdb table keeps only in-frame clones and is missing some. The sample carries some 120,000 clones, under 85% recorded once. Germline V CDR1 and CDR2: MDHEN, SYDVKM. The V end lost 6 bases, the J end lost 1 base, and 9 bases lay between the germline ends. The CDR3 has 13 amino acids. The clonotype originates from an adult in good health. The gene calls are TRBV28 and TRBJ1-1; the D is unclear. The source material was peripheral blood, sampled on day 0 of AZD1222 vaccination. The CDR3 region is CASSWVGNTEAFF. For the CDR3, the DNA is TGTGCCAGCAGCTGGGTGGGGAACACTGAAGCTTTCTTT.